Listed here are 17 T cell receptor beta chains from one sample, sequenced in a study of Ad26.COV2.S vaccination and SARS-CoV-2 variants. Assay used: immunoSEQ multiplex PCR; TCRdb lists only in-frame clones, some missing. Among almost 400,000 clones listed, around 91% were seen once. As for treatment: over 15 received Ad26.COV2.S at low or high dose, single or two shots; 5 received placebo; per-sample allocation not given. On day 63 after the first injection, vaccine and placebo recipients gave samples. The sample was peripheral blood, taken in a trial of Ad26.COV2.S vaccine versus placebo. These receptors originate from a person between 18 and 59 years old who received the Ad26.COV2.S COVID-19 vaccine or a placebo.

The chain carries TRBV6-1 and TRBJ1-5; D is perhaps TRBD1 (5 bases). V lost 4 bases and J 1 base, leaving 17 bases between the germline ends. CDR3 length: 17 residues. Per germline, CDR1 MNHNS and CDR2 SASEGT. The CDR3 loop is CASSAWGGGKSNQPQHF. As DNA, the CDR3 is TGTGCCAGCAGTGCCTGGGGGGGAGGGAAAAGCAATCAGCCCCAGCATTTT.

The gene calls are TRBV27 and TRBJ1-6, with no clear D. The germline CDR1 and CDR2 sequences are MNHEY and SMNVEV (reference sequence). This CDR3 comprises 16 residues. V lost 5 bases and J lost 5, with 16 bases in between. In DNA, the CDR3 is TGTGCCAGCAGTCACACCCTTAGGGTAAATAATTCACCCCTCCACTTT. This translates into CASSHTLRVNNSPLHF.

This sequence joins TRBV28 and TRBJ1-2, with D hard to call. Germline CDR1 reads MDHEN; CDR2 reads SYDVKM. The V end was cut by 2 bases, the J end by 4 bases, with 8 bases between. The CDR3 contains 13 residues. In DNA form, the CDR3 reads TGTGCCAGCAGTTTAACCAGTCTCTATGGCTACACCTTC. Translation gives CASSLTSLYGYTF.

As for this clone: At the DNA level, this CDR3 is encoded by other sequences in the same sample as well. The chain is built from TRBV28 and TRBJ2-7; D is ambiguous. Germline loops: CDR1 MDHEN, CDR2 SYDVKM. The CDR3 covers 12 residues. V lost 5 bases and J 3 bases, leaving 8 bases between the germline ends. The CDR3 sequence: CASSLTDYEQYF. In nucleotides, the CDR3 is TGTGCCAGCAGTCTCACTGACTACGAGCAGTACTTC.

This clone was observed a single time. The chain combines TRBV6-5 with TRBJ2-1, with D perhaps matching TRBD1 (6 bases). Germline V gene lookup returns CDR1 MNHEY and CDR2 SVGAGI. The CDR3 loop spans 13 amino acids. V was trimmed by 8 bases and J by 0 bases, leaving 8 bases between them. DNA of the CDR3: TGTGCCAGCCAACAGGGCTCCTACAATGAGCAGTTCTTC. Translated, it gives CASQQGSYNEQFF.

The gene calls are TRBV3-1 (or the pseudogene TRBV3-2) and TRBJ2-1; 8 bases match TRBD2. The CDR3 spans 14 residues. J lost 5 bases, V lost 3 bases, and 3 bases had no gene match. CDR1 is LGHDT and CDR2 is YNNKEL in the germline V gene (reference sequence). CDR3 coding DNA: TGTGCCAGCAGCCAGGGACTAGTGAACAATGAGCAGTTCTTC. It codes for CASSQGLVNNEQFF.

As for this clone: The sample carries other DNA sequences with the same CDR3. The chain joins TRBV30 to TRBJ2-6, with D unresolved. The V gene lost 0 bases and the J gene lost 2 bases, with 2 bases spanning the gap. Per the germline V gene, CDR1 is GTSNPN and CDR2 is SVGIG (reference sequence). The CDR3 loop spans 13 amino acids. The CDR3 reads CAWSVAGANVLTF. Here the CDR3 DNA reads TGTGCCTGGAGTGTAGCTGGGGCCAACGTCCTGACTTTC.

This clone came up once. The genes are TRBV2 and TRBJ2-3; 7 nucleotides align to TRBD1. V lost 6 bases and J lost 2; bases outside the gene matches: 5. Germline V gene data show CDR1 as SNHLY and CDR2 as FYNNEI. The CDR3 totals 14 residues. The CDR3 nucleotides read TGTGCCAGCAGGCCCGGGACAGCCACAGATACGCAGTATTTT. It specifies CASRPGTATDTQYF.

The chain uses TRBV5-1 and TRBJ2-7; either TRBD1 or TRBD2 may supply D (5 bases each). CDR3 length equals 15 residues. Germline V CDR1 and CDR2: SGHRS, YFSETQ. V was clipped by 0 bases and J by 0 bases, with 10 bases between them. The chain's CDR3 is CASSLAPGPSYEQYF. The DNA for the CDR3 is TGCGCCAGCAGCTTGGCCCCGGGACCCTCCTACGAGCAGTACTTC.

This clone was detected a few times. The chain carries TRBV4-2 and TRBJ2-7; unclear D gene. CDR1 and CDR2 from the germline V gene are LGHNA and YNFKEQ. This CDR3 contains 13 residues. Trimming took 1 base from V and 3 from J, leaving 7 bases between them. The CDR3 loop reads CASSQVEYYEQYF. CDR3 nucleotide sequence: TGTGCCAGCAGCCAAGTGGAGTACTACGAGCAGTACTTC.

The chain combines TRBV12-3 or TRBV12-4 with TRBJ1-1, with D possibly TRBD1 on 6 matching bases. The CDR3 spans 12 residues. V lost 4 bases, J lost 11 bases, and 14 bases lay in between. CDR3 region: CASSYDRKVAFF. In DNA, the CDR3 is TGTGCCAGCAGTTATGACAGGAAGGTGGCTTTCTTT.

The J gene is TRBJ2-5, the V gene TRBV11-2; TRBD1 agrees at 8 bases. J lost 4 bases, V lost 5 bases, and 6 bases had no gene match. Germline CDR1 and CDR2: SGHAT and FQNNGV. The CDR3 contains 14 residues. CDR3 protein: CASSADRVAETQYF. CDR3 coding DNA: TGTGCCAGCAGCGCGGACAGGGTAGCAGAGACCCAGTACTTC.

The chain's CDR3 is CASSQSGGVSETQYF. CDR3 sequence (DNA): TGCGCCAGCAGCCAATCAGGAGGGGTGAGTGAGACCCAGTACTTC. This rearrangement joins TRBV4-3 to TRBJ2-5, with D maybe TRBD2 (6 bases). CDR3 size: 15 residues. The V gene's germline CDR1 is LGHNA and CDR2 YSLEER. The ends were cut back, 2 bases at V and 5 bases at J, with 15 bases in the middle.

The chain has TRBV6-1 and TRBJ2-7; 9 bases map to TRBD1. The CDR3 has 17 residues. Looked up from germline, CDR1 is MNHNS and CDR2 is SASEGT. Unmatched junction bases numbered 12, after V lost 2 bases and J lost 4 bases. CDR3 in amino acids: CASSEWRGTGNLYEQYF. For the CDR3, the DNA is TGTGCCAGCAGTGAATGGAGGGGGACAGGGAACTTATACGAGCAGTACTTC.

This clone was recorded a few times. The V gene is TRBV2, the J gene TRBJ2-7, with a possible D match to TRBD2 (5 bases). Trimming cost V 6 bases and J 6 bases, with 18 bases left between them. The germline V gene encodes CDR1 SNHLY and CDR2 FYNNEI. The length of the CDR3 is 14 residues. This CDR3 is CASSMSPRGSEQYF. In DNA, the CDR3 is TGTGCCAGCAGCATGAGTCCCAGAGGGAGCGAGCAGTACTTC.

The chain uses TRBV18 and TRBJ1-1, with D maybe TRBD1 (5 bases). The ends were cut back, 3 bases at V and 3 bases at J, with 14 bases in the middle. The CDR3 is 15 residues long. Germline assignment: CDR1 KGHSH and CDR2 LQKENI. The CDR3: CASSPSGSRDTEAFF. In DNA, the CDR3 is TGTGCCAGCTCACCTTCGGGCAGCAGGGACACTGAAGCTTTCTTT.

The genes are TRBV5-1 and TRBJ2-3, with a possible D match to TRBD2 (6 bases). The CDR3 covers 17 residues. Trimming cost V 4 bases and J 3 bases, with 21 bases left between them. Germline loops: CDR1 SGHRS, CDR2 YFSETQ. The CDR3 spells CASSDRDFSPLTDTQYF. DNA for the CDR3: TGCGCCAGCAGCGACCGGGACTTCTCACCCTTGACAGATACGCAGTATTTT.